This is a list of T cell receptor beta chains from one sample in a study of monozygotic twins with inflammatory bowel disease. TCRdb reanalyzed the 5' RACE reads and collapses them to one entry per CDR3 protein, without DNA. The table lists around 97,000 distinct CDR3 sequences. Source material: blood. The receptor set was obtained from a human donor with ulcerative colitis or Crohn's disease, or a healthy co-twin of an affected twin (not recorded which). Each CDR3 is given with its conserved first and last residue. Fields, in order: J gene, CDR3 length, V gene, CDR3 protein.

j_call: TRBJ2-2; cdr3_length: 12; v_call: TRBV2; cdr3_aa: CASSDVTGELFF
j_call: TRBJ2-1; cdr3_length: 15; v_call: TRBV11-2; cdr3_aa: CASSLAGGVSNEQFF
j_call: TRBJ1-2; cdr3_length: 13; v_call: TRBV20-1; cdr3_aa: CSAQDRDLYGYTF
j_call: TRBJ1-1; cdr3_length: 15; v_call: TRBV5-1; cdr3_aa: CASSLAGRGDTEAFF
j_call: TRBJ2-2; cdr3_length: 14; v_call: TRBV27; cdr3_aa: CASSFWTDTGELFF
j_call: TRBJ2-2; cdr3_length: 16; v_call: TRBV29-1; cdr3_aa: CSVPRGRGSYTGELFF
j_call: TRBJ1-5; cdr3_length: 13; v_call: TRBV29-1; cdr3_aa: CSVTDSLNQPQHF
j_call: TRBJ2-3; cdr3_length: 14; v_call: TRBV7-2; cdr3_aa: CASSLDLTTDTQYF
j_call: TRBJ2-7; cdr3_length: 14; v_call: TRBV24-1; cdr3_aa: CATSNSGGDYEQYF
j_call: TRBJ2-5; cdr3_length: 12; v_call: TRBV10-3; cdr3_aa: CAISDGLETQYF
j_call: TRBJ2-7; cdr3_length: 15; v_call: TRBV28; cdr3_aa: CASSLTGGLSYEQYF
j_call: TRBJ2-1; cdr3_length: 14; v_call: TRBV5-6; cdr3_aa: CASSLWASYNEQFF
j_call: TRBJ2-1; cdr3_length: 11; v_call: TRBV29-1; cdr3_aa: CSPAQDNEQFF
j_call: TRBJ2-2; cdr3_length: 17; v_call: TRBV9; cdr3_aa: CASSARSRQGPAGELFF
j_call: TRBJ2-5; cdr3_length: 15; v_call: TRBV5-1; cdr3_aa: CASSLEQGYSETQYF